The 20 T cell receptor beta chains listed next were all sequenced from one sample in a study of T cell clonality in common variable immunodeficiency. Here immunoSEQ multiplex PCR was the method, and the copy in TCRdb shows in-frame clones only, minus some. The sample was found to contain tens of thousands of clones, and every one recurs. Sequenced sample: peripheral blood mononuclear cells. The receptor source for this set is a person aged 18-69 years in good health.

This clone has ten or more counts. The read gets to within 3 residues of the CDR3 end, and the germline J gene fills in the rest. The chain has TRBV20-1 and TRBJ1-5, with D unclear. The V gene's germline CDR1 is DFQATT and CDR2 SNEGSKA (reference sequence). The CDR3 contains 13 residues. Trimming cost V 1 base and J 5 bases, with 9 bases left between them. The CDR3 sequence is CSARAQKDQPQHF. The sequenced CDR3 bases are TGCAGTGCTAGAGCTCAGAAGGATCAGCCC.

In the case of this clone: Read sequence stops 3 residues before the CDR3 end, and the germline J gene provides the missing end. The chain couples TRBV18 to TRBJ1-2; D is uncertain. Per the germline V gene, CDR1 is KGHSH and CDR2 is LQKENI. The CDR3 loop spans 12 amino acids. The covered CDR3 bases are TGTGCCAGCTCAGGAAGCACAGATACC. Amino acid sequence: CASSGSTDT. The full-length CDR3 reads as CASSGSTDTYTF. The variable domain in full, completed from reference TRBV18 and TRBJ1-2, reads NAGVMQNPRHLVRRRGQEARLRCSPMKGHSHVYWYRQLPEEGLKFMVYLQKENIIDESGMPKERFSAEFPKEGPSILRIQQVVRGDSAAYFCASSGSTDTYTFGSGTRLTVV.

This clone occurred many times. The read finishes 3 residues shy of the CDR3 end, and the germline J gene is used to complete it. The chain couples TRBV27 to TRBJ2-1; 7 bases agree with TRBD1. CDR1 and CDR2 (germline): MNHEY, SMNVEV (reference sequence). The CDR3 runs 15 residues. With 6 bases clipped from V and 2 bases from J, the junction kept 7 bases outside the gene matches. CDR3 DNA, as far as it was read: TGTGCCAGCAGCAAAACAGGGGTTACCTACAATGAG. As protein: CASSKTGVTYNE. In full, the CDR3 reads CASSKTGVTYNEQFF.

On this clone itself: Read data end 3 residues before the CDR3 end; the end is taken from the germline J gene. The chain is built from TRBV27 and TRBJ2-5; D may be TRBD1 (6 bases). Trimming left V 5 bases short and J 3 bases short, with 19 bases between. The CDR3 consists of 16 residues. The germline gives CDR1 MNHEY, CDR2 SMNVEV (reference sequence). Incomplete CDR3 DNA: TGTGCCAGCAGTGCCTACTGGACAGCCCCAAAAGAGACC. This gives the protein CASSAYWTAPKET. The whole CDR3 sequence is CASSAYWTAPKETQYF.

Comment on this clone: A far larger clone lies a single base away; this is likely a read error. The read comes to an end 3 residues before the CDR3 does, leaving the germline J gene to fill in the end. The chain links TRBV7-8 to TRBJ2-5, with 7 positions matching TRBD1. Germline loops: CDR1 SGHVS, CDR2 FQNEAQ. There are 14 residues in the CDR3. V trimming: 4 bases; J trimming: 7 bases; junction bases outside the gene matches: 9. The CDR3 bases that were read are TGTGCCAGCAGCTCATCACAGGGGACGGGGACC. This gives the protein CASSSSQGTGT. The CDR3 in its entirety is CASSSSQGTGTQYF.

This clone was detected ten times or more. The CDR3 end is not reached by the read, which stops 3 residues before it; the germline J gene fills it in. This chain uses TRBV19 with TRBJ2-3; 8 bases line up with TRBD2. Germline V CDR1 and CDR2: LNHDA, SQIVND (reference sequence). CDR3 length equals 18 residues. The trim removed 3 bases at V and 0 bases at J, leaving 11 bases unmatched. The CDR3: CASSIRLGLAGSTDTQYF. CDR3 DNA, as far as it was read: TGTGCCAGTAGTATTCGCCTCGGGCTAGCGGGCAGCACAGATACG.

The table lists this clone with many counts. The CDR3 reads CASSKWTGDNEQFF. CDR3 bases read: TGTGCCAGTAGTAAATGGACAGGGGACAATGAG. The rearrangement links TRBV19 to TRBJ2-1, with 9 bases matching TRBD1. Read data end 3 residues before the CDR3 end; the end is taken from the germline J gene. The ends lost 4 bases at V and 5 bases at J; junction bases unmatched: 3. This CDR3 has 14 residues. Per germline, CDR1 LNHDA and CDR2 SQIVND (reference sequence).

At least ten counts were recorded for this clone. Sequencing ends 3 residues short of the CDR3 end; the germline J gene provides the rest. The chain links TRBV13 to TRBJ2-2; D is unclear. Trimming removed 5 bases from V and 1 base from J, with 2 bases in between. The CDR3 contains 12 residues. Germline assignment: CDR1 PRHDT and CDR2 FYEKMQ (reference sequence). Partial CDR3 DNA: TGTGCCAGCAGCCGGAACACCGGGGAG. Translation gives CASSRNTGE. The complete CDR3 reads CASSRNTGELFF.

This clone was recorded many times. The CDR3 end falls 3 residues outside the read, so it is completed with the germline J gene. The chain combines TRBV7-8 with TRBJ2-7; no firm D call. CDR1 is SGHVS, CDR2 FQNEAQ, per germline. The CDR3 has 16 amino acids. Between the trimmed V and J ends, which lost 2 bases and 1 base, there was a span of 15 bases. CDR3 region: CASSLSLESRSYEQYF. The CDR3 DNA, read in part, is TGTGCCAGCAGCTTATCACTGGAATCTAGGTCCTACGAG.

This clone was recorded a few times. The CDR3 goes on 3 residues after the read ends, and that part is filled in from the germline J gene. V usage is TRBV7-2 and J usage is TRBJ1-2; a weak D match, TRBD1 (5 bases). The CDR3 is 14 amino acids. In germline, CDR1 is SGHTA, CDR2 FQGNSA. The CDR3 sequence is CASSVTGGNNDYTF. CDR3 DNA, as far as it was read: TGTGCCAGCAGCGTAACGGGGGGGAACAATGAC.

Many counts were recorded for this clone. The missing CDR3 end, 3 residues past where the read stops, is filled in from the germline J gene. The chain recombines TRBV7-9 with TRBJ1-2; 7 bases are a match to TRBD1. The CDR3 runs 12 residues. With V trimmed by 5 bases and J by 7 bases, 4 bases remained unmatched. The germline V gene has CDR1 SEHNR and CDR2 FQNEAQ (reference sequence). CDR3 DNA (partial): TGTGCCAGCAGCCGACAGGGAAGTGGC. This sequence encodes CASSRQGSG. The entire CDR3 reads CASSRQGSGYTF.

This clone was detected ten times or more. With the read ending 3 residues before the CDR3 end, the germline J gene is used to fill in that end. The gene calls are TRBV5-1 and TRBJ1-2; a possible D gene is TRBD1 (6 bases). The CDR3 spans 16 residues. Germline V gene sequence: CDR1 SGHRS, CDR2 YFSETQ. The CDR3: CASQGTPQGTREGYTF. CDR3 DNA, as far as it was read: TGCGCCAGCCAGGGCACACCTCAGGGGACAAGGGAAGGC.

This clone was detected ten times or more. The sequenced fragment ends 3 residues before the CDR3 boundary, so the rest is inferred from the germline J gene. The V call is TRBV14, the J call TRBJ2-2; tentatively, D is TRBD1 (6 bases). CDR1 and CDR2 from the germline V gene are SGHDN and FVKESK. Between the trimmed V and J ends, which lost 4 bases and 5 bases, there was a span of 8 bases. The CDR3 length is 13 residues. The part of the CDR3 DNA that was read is TGTGCCAGCAGCCCCCAGGGGACCGGGGAG. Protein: CASSPQGTGE. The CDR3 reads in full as CASSPQGTGELFF.

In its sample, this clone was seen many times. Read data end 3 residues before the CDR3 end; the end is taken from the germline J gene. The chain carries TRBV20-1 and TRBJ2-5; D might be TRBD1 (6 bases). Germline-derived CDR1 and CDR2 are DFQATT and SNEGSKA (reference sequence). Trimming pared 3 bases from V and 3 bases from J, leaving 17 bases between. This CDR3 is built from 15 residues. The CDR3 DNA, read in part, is TGCAGTGCTAGGGACAGTGCGGTGTACAAAGAGACC. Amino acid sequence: CSARDSAVYKET. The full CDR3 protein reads CSARDSAVYKETQYF.

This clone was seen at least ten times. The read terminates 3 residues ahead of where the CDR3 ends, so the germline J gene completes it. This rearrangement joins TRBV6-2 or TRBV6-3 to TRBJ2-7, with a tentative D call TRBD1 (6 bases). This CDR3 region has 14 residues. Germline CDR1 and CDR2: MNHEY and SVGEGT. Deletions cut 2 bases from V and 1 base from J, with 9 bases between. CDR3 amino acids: CASSYRDTSYEQYF. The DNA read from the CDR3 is TGTGCCAGCAGTTACCGGGACACTTCCTACGAG.

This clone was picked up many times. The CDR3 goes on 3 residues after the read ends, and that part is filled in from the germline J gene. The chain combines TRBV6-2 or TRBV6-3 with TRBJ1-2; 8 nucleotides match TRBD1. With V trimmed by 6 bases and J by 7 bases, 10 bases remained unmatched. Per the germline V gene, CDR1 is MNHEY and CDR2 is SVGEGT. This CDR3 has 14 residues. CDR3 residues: CASSERTGWAGYTF. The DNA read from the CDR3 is TGTGCCAGCAGCGAGCGGACAGGGTGGGCTGGC.

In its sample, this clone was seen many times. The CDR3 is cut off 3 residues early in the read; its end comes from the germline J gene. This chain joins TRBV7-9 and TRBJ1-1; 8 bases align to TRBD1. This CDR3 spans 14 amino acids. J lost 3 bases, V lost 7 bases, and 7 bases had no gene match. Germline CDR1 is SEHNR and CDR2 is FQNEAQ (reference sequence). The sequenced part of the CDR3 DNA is TGTGCCAGCACCCCCGTACAGGGGGACACTGAA. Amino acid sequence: CASTPVQGDTE. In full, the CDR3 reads CASTPVQGDTEAFF.

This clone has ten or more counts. CDR3 DNA (partial): TGCGCCAGCAGCTTGGGATACAGCTACGAG. Amino acid sequence: CASSLGYSYE. The complete CDR3 sequence is CASSLGYSYEQYF. V and J are TRBV5-1 and TRBJ2-7; no clear D. The read finishes 3 residues shy of the CDR3 end, and the germline J gene is used to complete it. The V end was cut by 0 bases, the J end by 3 bases, with 7 bases between. The CDR3 is made up of 13 amino acids. Looked up from germline, CDR1 is SGHRS and CDR2 is YFSETQ.

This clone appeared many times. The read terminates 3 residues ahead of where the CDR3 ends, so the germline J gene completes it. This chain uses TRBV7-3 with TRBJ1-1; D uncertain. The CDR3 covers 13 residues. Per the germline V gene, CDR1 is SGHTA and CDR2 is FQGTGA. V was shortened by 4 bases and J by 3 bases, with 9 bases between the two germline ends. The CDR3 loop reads CASSSQPYTEAFF. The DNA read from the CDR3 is TGTGCCAGCAGCTCACAGCCATACACTGAA. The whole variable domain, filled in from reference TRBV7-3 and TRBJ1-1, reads GAGVSQTPSNKVTEKGKYVELRCDPISGHTALYWYRQSLGQGPEFLIYFQGTGAADDSGLPNDRFFAVRPEGSVSTLKIQRTERGDSAVYLCASSSQPYTEAFFGQGTRLTVV.

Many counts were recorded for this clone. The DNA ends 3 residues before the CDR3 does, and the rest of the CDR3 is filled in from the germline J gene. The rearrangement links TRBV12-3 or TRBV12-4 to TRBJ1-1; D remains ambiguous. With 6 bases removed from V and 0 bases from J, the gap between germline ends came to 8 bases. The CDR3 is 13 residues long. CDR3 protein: CASSIFLNTEAFF. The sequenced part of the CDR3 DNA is TGTGCCAGCAGCATTTTCCTGAACACTGAA.